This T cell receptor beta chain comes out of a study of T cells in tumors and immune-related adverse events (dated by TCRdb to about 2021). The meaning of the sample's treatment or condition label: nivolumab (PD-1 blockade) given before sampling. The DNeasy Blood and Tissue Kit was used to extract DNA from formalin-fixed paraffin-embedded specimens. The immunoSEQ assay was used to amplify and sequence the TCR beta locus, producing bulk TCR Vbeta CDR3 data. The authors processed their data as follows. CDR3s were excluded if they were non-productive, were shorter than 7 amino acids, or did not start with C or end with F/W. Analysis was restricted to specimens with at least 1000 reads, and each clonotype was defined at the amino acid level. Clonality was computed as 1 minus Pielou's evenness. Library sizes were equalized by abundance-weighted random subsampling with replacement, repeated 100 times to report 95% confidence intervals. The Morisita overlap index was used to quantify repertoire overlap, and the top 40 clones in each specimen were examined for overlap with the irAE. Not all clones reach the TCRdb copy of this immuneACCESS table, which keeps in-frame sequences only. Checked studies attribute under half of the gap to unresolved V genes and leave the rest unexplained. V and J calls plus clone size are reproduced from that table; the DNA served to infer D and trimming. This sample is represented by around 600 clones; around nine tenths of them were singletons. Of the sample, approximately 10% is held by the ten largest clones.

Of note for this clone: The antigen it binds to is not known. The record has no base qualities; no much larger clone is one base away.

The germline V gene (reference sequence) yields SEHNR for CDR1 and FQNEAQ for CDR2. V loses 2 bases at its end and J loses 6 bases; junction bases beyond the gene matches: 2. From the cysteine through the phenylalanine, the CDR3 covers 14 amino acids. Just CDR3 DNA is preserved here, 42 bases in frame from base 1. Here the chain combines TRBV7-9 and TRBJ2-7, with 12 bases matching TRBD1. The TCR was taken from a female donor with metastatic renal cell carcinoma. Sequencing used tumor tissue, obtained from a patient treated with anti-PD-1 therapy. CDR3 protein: CASSLTGQGAEQYF. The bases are TGTGCCAGCAGCTTAACGGGACAGGGGGCCGAGCAGTACTTC.